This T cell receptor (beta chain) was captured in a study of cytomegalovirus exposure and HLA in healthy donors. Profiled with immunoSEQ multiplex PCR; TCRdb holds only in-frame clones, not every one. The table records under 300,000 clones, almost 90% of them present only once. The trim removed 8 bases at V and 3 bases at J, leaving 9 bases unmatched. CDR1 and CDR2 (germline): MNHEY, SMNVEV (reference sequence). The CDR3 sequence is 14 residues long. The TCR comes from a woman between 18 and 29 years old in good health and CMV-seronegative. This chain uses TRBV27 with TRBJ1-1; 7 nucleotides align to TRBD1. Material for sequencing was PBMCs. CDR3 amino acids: CASLRGQPYTEAFF. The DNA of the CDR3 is TGTGCCAGCCTGAGGGGACAGCCTTACACTGAAGCTTTCTTT.